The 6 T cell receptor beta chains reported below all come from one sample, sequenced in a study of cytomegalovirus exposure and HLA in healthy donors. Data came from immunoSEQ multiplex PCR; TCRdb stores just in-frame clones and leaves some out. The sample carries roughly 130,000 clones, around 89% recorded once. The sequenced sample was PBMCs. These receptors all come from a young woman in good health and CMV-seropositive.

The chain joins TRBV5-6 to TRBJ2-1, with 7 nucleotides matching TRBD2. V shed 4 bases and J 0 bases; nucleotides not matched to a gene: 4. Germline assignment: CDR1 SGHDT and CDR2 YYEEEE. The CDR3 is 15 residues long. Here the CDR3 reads CASSVGLHSYNEQFF. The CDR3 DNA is TGTGCCAGCAGCGTGGGACTACACTCCTACAATGAGCAGTTCTTC.

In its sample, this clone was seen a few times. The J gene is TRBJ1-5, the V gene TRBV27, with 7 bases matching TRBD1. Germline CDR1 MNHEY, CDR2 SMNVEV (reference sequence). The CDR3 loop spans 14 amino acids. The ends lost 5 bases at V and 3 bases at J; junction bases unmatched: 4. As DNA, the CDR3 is TGTGCCAGCAGTCCAGGGGGATTCAATCAGCCCCAGCATTTT. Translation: CASSPGGFNQPQHF.

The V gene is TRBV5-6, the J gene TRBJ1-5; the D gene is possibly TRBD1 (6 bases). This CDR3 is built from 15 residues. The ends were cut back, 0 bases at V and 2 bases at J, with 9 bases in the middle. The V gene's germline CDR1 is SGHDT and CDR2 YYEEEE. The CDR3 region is CASSLVGAGNQPQHF. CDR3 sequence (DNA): TGTGCCAGCAGCTTGGTGGGGGCGGGCAATCAGCCCCAGCATTTT.

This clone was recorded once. In nucleotides, the CDR3 is TGTGCCAGCAGCCACCGCCCGGAGGAGGGGACCCCTCGGGAGCAGTACTTC. Its protein is CASSHRPEEGTPREQYF. The genes are TRBV5-6 and TRBJ2-7; D may be TRBD2 (6 bases). CDR1 and CDR2 (germline): SGHDT, YYEEEE. The CDR3 sequence is 17 residues long. With 4 bases removed from V and 7 bases from J, the gap between germline ends came to 27 bases.

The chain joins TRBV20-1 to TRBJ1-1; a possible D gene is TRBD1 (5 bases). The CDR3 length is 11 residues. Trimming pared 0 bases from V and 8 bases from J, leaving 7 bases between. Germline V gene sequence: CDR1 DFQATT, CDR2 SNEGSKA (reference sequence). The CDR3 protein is CSAREGPEAFF. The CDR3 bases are TGCAGTGCTAGAGAGGGGCCCGAAGCTTTCTTT.

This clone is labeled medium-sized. As DNA, the CDR3 is TGTGCCACCAGCAGAGGGGGAGGTTTGGGCTACACCTTC. Amino acids: CATSRGGGLGYTF. The genes are TRBV15 and TRBJ1-2; D is unresolved. Trimming left V 1 base short and J 8 bases short, with 11 bases between. CDR3 size: 13 residues. Germline V gene lookup returns CDR1 LNHNV and CDR2 YYDKDF (reference sequence).